One and the same sample provided the 17 T cell receptor beta chains below, sequenced in a study of T cells in Graves' hyperthyroidism and ophthalmopathy. TCR beta CDR3 regions were amplified from RNA. In the first-round RT-PCR of the TCR CDR3, the HTBI primer set was used. One entry per CDR3 protein, called by TCRdb with MiXCR from the multiplex PCR reads. The sample records 690,000 or so distinct CDR3 sequences, 15% to 20% being singletons. The specimen was blood. The receptors originated from a woman aged 45-59 years with Graves' hyperthyroidism that later progressed to Graves' ophthalmopathy.

This clonotype was seen more than once but under ten times. A read error may be the cause here, since a much bigger clone is one base away. V is TRBV2 and J is TRBJ2-7; D not resolved. The CDR3 has 13 amino acids. The germline CDR1 and CDR2 sequences are SNHLY and FYNNEI. The CDR3 region is CASSENSSYEQCF. CDR3 sequence (DNA): TGTGCCAGCAGTGAGAACAGCTCCTACGAGCAGTGCTTC.

In this sample, this clonotype turned up many times. The J gene is TRBJ2-5, the V gene TRBV6-1, with 11 bases that match TRBD1. Germline loops: CDR1 MNHNS, CDR2 SASEGT. Germline trimming cut 6 bases from V and 4 bases from J; bases unmatched to any gene: 7. The CDR3 runs 15 residues. CDR3 sequence reads: CASSPWTGGVETQYF. The CDR3 bases are TGTGCCAGCAGCCCCTGGACAGGGGGCGTAGAGACCCAGTACTTC.

This clonotype was counted between two and nine times. This rearrangement joins TRBV12-5 to TRBJ2-2; a weak D match, TRBD1 (5 bases). The CDR3 length is 15 residues. Germline V CDR1 and CDR2: LGHNT, FRNRAP. Trimming pared 0 bases from V and 5 bases from J, leaving 10 bases between. The DNA of the CDR3 is TGTGCTAGTGGTTTGGTGGCAGGGTGGACCGGGGAGCTGTTTTTT. Encoded protein: CASGLVAGWTGELFF. The whole variable domain, remainder taken from reference TRBV12-5 and TRBJ2-2, is DARVTQTPRHKVTEMGQEVTMRCQPILGHNTVFWYRQTMMQGLELLAYFRNRAPLDDSGMPKDRFSAEMPDATLATLKIQPSEPRDSAVYFCASGLVAGWTGELFFGEGSRLTVL.

The chain combines TRBV25-1 with TRBJ2-3; D remains ambiguous. CDR3 length equals 14 residues. Trimming stripped 3 bases from V and 2 bases from J, with 9 bases between. Germline CDR1 and CDR2: MGHDK and SYGVNS. The CDR3 nucleotides read TGTGCCAGCAGTGACCCATACTCCACAGATACGCAGTATTTT. It translates to CASSDPYSTDTQYF.

The rearrangement links TRBV6-5 to TRBJ2-5; D is unresolved. The germline gives CDR1 MNHEY, CDR2 SVGAGI. V lost 2 bases and J lost 5, with 15 bases in between. The CDR3 runs to 15 residues. CDR3 bases: TGTGCCAGCAGTTACACGGGTTTCCAGGCGGAGACCCAGTACTTC. The encoded protein is CASSYTGFQAETQYF.

The sample holds one count of this clonotype. V gene TRBV9 combines with J gene TRBJ2-7; D call uncertain. Germline-derived CDR1 and CDR2 are SGDLS and YYNGEE. CDR3 length: 13 residues. V lost 0 bases to trimming and J lost 0 bases, with 4 bases between them. DNA for the CDR3: TGTGCCAGCAGCGTAGATAGCTCCTACGAGCAGTACTTC. Its translation: CASSVDSSYEQYF.

The chain uses TRBV20-1 and TRBJ2-3; 8 bases align to TRBD2. This CDR3 has 14 residues. Germline-derived CDR1 and CDR2 are DFQATT and SNEGSKA (reference sequence). V trimming: 5 bases; J trimming: 4 bases; junction bases outside the gene matches: 8. CDR3 DNA sequence: TGCAGTGCTCTACTAGCGGTTCTCCCAGATACGCAGTATTTT. It yields the protein CSALLAVLPDTQYF.

This clonotype has only a few counts. V usage is TRBV20-1 and J usage is TRBJ2-7; 10 bases are a match to TRBD1. The CDR3 length is 16 residues. Germline loops: CDR1 DFQATT, CDR2 SNEGSKA (reference sequence). With V trimmed by 6 bases and J by 5 bases, 16 bases remained unmatched. The CDR3 is CSAPDRGRGRWNEQYF. In nucleotides, the CDR3 is TGCAGTGCACCAGACAGGGGGCGAGGGCGGTGGAACGAGCAGTACTTC.

V usage is TRBV12-3 or TRBV12-4 and J usage is TRBJ2-1, with 10 positions matching TRBD1. V was pared by 5 bases and J by 8 bases, with 9 bases of the junction left unmatched. The CDR3 is 15 amino acids. In DNA, the CDR3 is TGTGCCAGCAGTGCCGGGACAGGGGAGGATGATGAGCAGTTCTTC. This encodes CASSAGTGEDDEQFF.

This clonotype was observed a handful of times. CDR3 nucleotides: TGTGCCAGCAGCGTAGGGCCCCTTGACAGGGAGGGACAGCCCCAGCATTTT. This sequence encodes CASSVGPLDREGQPQHF. V and J are TRBV9 and TRBJ1-5; 7 bases line up with TRBD1. V lost 0 bases to trimming and J lost 7 bases; unmatched junction nucleotides: 13. There are 17 residues in the CDR3. Per the germline V gene, CDR1 is SGDLS and CDR2 is YYNGEE.

This clonotype was detected only a few times. This rearrangement joins TRBV5-6 to TRBJ1-2, with D unclear. The CDR3 spans 13 residues. The V end lost 0 bases, the J end lost 10 bases, and 13 bases lay between the germline ends. Germline CDR1 and CDR2: SGHDT and YYEEEE. This CDR3 reads CASSLGAKGDYTF. The CDR3 coding sequence is TGTGCCAGCAGCTTGGGGGCCAAAGGAGACTACACCTTC.

V usage is TRBV6-1 and J usage is TRBJ1-6; TRBD1 agrees at 10 bases. Germline V gives CDR1 MNHNS, CDR2 SASEGT. After removal of 6 bases from V and 6 bases from J, the junction contained 5 bases not matched to a gene. The CDR3 extends over 15 amino acids. DNA of the CDR3: TGTGCCAGCAGGAGCCGGGACAGGGGTAATTCACCCCTCCACTTT. It specifies CASRSRDRGNSPLHF.

The chain employs TRBV11-2 and TRBJ1-3, with no clear D. V lost 3 bases to trimming and J lost 2 bases, with 11 bases between them. CDR1 and CDR2 from the germline V gene are SGHAT and FQNNGV. This CDR3 spans 15 amino acids. The CDR3 coding sequence is TGTGCCAGCAGCTTCACACCTGCTACTGGAAACACCATATATTTT. Translating gives CASSFTPATGNTIYF.

This clonotype has just a few counts. The chain recombines TRBV27 with TRBJ2-1; a weak D match, TRBD2 (6 bases). Trimming removed 5 bases at V and 5 bases at J, with 16 bases between. This CDR3 spans 15 amino acids. Germline CDR1 and CDR2: MNHEY and SMNVEV (reference sequence). Here the CDR3 DNA reads TGTGCCAGCAGTGAAGCGGGCCCCCTGGACAATGAGCAGTTCTTC. Translating gives CASSEAGPLDNEQFF.

Only a few counts were recorded for this clonotype. V and J are TRBV19 and TRBJ1-4; 8 nucleotides line up with TRBD1. Trimming took 7 bases from V and 11 from J; bases not matched to a gene: 12. Germline V gene lookup returns CDR1 LNHDA and CDR2 SQIVND (reference sequence). The CDR3 is made up of 14 amino acids. CDR3 region: CASKTRTGRMKLFF. Written as DNA, the CDR3 is TGTGCCAGTAAGACTCGGACAGGGCGTATGAAACTGTTTTTT.

V is TRBV4-1 and J is TRBJ2-7; TRBD2 matches at 8 bases. This CDR3 contains 17 residues. Trimming cost V 0 bases and J 1 base; bases outside gene matches: 8. CDR1 and CDR2 from the germline V gene are MGHRA and YSYEKL. This CDR3 reads CASSQEVRLAGSYEQYF. CDR3 nucleotides: TGCGCCAGCAGCCAAGAGGTACGCTTAGCGGGGTCCTACGAGCAGTACTTC.

V gene TRBV10-3 combines with J gene TRBJ1-4; D uncertain. CDR1 is ENHRY and CDR2 is SYGVKD in the germline V gene. The CDR3 is made up of 16 amino acids. V was shortened by 0 bases and J by 3 bases, with 11 bases between the two germline ends. For the CDR3, the DNA is TGTGCCATCAGTGAGTCTCCTATCGGCCCTAATGAAAAACTGTTTTTT. This translates into CAISESPIGPNEKLFF.